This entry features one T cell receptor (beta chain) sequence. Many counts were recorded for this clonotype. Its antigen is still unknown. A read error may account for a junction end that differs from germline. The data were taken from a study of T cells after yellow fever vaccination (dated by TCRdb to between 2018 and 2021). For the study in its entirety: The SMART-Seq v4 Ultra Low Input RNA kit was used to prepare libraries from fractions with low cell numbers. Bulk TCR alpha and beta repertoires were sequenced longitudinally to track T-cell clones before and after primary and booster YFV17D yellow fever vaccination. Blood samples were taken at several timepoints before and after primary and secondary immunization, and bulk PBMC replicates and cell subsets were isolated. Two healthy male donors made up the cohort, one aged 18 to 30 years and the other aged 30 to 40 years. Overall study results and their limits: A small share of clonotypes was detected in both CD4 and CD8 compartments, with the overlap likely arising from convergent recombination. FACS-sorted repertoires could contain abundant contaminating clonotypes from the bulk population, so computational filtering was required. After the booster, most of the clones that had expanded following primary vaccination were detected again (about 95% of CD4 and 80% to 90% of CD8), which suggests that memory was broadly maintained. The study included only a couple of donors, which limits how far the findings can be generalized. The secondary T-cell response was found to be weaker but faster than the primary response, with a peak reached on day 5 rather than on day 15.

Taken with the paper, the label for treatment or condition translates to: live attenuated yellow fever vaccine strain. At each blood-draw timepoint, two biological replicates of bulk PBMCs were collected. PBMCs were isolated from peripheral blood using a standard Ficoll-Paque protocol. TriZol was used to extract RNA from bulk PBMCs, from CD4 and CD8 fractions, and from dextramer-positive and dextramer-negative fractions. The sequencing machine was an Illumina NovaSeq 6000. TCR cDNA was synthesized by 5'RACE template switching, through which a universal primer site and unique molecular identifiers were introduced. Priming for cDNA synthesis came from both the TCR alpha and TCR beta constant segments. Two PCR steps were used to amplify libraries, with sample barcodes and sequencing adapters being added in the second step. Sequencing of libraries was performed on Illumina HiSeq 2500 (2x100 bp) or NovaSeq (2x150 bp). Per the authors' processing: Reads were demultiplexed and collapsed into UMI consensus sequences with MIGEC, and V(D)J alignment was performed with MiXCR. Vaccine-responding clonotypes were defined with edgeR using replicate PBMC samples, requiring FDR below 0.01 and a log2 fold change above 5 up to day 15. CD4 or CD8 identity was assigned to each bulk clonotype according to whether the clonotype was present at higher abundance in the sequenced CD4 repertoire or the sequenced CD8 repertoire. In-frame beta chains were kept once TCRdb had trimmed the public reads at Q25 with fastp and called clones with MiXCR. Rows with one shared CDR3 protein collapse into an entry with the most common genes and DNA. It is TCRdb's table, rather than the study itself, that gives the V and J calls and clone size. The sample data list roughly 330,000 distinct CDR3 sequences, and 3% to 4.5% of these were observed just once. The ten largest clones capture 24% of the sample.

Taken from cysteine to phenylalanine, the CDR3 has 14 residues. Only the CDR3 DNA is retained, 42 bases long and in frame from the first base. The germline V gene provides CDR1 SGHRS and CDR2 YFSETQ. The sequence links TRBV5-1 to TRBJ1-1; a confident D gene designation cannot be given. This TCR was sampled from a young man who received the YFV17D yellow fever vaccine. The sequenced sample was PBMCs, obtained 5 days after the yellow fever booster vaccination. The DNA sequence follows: TGCGCCAGCAGCTTGGTAGGCTTGAAGACTGAAGCTTTCTTT. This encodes CASSLVGLKTEAFF.